This TCR beta chain was found in a study of regulatory T cells in long-lasting Graves disease. Study observations and caveats: Few sampled subjects may have lowered accuracy. Persistent disease preferred TRBV28, TRBJ1-2 and TRBJ2-5; new disease, TRBV20-1 and TRBJ2-1. Peripheral blood was the sole material, not thyroid tissue. Persistent Graves' patients showed reduced TCR diversity versus newly diagnosed patients.

Sequencing libraries for TCR beta were prepared with iRepertoire HTBI primers and Arm-PCR of CDR3 regions. Each CDR3 protein gets one entry after TCRdb re-called the multiplex PCR reads with MiXCR. This table has some 370,000 distinct CDR3 sequences, about a fifth appearing once. This CDR3 has 15 residues. The V end was cut by 5 bases, the J end by 4 bases, with 18 bases between. Germline loops: CDR1 SEHNR, CDR2 FQNEAQ (reference sequence). This clonotype was detected ten times or more. As yet, its antigen is unknown. Time point described: persistent/refractory GD, antithyroid drugs over 5 years with positive TRAb. Following extraction of RNA from PBMCs, that RNA was used to make the TCR library.

The chain uses TRBV7-9 and TRBJ2-7; D perhaps matches TRBD1 (6 bases). This receptor was taken from a female donor with Graves disease. The specimen comprised peripheral blood mononuclear cells (PBMCs), sampled when the disease was refractory, from a patient treated with antithyroid drugs. The CDR3 DNA reads as TGTGCCAGCAGCCATCGTACGGCAGGGGAGTACGAGCAGTACTTC. It codes for CASSHRTAGEYEQYF.